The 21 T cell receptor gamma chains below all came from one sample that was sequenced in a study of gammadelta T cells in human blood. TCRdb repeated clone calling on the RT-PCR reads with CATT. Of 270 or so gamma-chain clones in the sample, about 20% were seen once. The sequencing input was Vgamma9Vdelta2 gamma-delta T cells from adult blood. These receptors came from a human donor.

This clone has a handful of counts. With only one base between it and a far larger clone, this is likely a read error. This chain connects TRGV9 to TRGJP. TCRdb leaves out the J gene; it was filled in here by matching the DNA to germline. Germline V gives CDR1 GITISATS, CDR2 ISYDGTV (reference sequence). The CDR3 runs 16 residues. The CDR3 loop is CALWEVRELDKKIKVF. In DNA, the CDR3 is TGTGCCTTGTGGGAGGTGCGGGAGTTGGACAAAAAAATCAAGGTATTT.

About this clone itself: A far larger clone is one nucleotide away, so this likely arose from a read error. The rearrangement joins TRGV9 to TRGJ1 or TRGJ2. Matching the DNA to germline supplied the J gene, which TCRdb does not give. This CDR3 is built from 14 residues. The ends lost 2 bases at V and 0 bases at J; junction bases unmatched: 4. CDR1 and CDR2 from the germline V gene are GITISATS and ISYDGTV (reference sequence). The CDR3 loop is CALWEDRNYYKKLF. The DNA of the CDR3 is TGTGCCTTGTGGGAGGACCGGAATTATTATAAGAAACTCTTT.

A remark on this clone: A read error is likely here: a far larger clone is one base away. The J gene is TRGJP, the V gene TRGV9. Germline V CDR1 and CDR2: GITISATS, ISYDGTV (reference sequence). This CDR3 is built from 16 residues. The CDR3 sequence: CAWWEKQELGKKIKVF. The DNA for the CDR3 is TGTGCCTGGTGGGAGAAGCAAGAGTTGGGCAAAAAAATCAAGGTATTT.

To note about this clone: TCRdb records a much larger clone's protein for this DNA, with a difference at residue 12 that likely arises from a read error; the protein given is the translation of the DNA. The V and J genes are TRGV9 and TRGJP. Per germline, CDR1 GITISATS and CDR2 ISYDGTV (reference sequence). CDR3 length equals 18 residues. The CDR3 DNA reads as TGTGCCTTGTGGGAGGTTCTAATCCAAGAGTTGTGCAAAAAAATCAAGGTATTT. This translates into CALWEVLIQELCKKIKVF.

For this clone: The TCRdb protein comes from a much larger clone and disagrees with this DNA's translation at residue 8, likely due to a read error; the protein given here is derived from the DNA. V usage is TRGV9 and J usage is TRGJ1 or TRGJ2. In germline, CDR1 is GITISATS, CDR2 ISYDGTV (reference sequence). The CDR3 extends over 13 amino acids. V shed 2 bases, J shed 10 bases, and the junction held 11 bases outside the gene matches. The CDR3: CALWEDRHRKKLF. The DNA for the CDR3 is TGTGCCTTGTGGGAGGATCGGCACAGGAAGAAACTCTTT.

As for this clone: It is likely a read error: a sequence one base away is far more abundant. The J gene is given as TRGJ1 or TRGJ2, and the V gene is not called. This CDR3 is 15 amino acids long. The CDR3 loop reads CALREPPGNYYKKLF. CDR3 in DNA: TGTGCCTTGCGGGAGCCACCGGGTAATTATTATAAGAAACTCTTT.

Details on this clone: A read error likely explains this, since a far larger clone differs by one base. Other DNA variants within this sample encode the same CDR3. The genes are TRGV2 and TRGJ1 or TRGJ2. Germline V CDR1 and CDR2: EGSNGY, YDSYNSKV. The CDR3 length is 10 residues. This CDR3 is CAADYYKKLF. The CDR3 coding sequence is TGTGCTGCTGATTATTATAAGAAACTCTTT.

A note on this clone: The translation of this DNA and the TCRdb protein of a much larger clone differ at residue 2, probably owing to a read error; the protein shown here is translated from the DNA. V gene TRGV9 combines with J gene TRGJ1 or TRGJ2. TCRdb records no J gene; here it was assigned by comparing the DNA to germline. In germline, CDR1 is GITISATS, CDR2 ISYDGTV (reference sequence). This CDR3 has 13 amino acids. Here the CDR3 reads CTLWEDRPRKKLF. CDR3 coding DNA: TGTACCTTGTGGGAGGATCGGCCCAGGAAGAAACTCTTT.

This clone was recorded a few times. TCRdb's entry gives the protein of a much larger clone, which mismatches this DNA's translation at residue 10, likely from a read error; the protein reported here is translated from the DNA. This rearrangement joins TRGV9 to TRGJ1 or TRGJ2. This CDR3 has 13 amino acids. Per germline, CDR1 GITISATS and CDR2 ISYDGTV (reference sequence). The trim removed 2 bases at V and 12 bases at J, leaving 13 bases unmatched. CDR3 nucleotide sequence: TGTGCCTTGTGGGAGGATCGGCCCAGGAGGAAACTCTTT. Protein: CALWEDRPRRKLF.

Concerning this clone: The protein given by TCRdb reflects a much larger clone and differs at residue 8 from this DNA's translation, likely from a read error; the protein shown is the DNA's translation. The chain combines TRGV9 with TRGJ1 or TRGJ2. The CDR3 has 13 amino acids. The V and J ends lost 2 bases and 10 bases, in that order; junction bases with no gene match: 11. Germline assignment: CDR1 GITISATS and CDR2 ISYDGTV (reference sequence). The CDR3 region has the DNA TGTGCCTTGTGGGAGGATCGGCTCAGGAAGAAACTCTTT. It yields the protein CALWEDRLRKKLF.

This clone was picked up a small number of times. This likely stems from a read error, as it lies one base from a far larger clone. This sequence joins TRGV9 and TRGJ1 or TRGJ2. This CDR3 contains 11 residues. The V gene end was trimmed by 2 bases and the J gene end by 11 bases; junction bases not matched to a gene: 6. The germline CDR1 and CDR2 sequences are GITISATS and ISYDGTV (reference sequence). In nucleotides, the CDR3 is TGTGCCTTGTGGGAGGACCCGCAGAAACTCTTT. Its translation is CALWEDPQKLF.

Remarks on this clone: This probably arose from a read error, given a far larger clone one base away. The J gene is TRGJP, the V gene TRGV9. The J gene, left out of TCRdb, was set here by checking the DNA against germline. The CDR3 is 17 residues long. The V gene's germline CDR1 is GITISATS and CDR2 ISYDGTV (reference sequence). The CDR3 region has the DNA TGTGCCTTGTGGGAGGTGCAGGGTGAGTTGGACAAAAAAATCAAGGTATTT. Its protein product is CALWEVQGELDKKIKVF.

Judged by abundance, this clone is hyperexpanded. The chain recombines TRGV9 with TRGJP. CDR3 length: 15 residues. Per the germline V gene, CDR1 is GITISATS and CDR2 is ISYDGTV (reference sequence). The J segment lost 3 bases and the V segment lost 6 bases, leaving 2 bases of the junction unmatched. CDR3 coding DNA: TGTGCCTTGTGGAAGCAAGAGTTGGGCAAAAAAATCAAGGTATTT. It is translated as CALWKQELGKKIKVF.

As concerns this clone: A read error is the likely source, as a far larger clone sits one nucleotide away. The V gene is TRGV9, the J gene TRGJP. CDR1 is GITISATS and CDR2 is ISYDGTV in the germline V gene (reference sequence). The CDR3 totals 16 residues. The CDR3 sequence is CALWEPKELGKEIKVF. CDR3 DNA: TGTGCCTTGTGGGAACCTAAAGAGTTGGGCAAAGAAATCAAGGTATTT.

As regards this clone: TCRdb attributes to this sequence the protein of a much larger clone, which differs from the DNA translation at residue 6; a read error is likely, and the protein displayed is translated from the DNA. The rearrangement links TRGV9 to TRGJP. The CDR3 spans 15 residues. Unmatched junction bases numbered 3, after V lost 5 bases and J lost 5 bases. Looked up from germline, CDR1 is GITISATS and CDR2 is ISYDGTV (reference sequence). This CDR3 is CALWAKELGKKIKVF. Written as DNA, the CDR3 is TGTGCCTTGTGGGCGAAAGAGTTGGGCAAAAAAATCAAGGTATTT.

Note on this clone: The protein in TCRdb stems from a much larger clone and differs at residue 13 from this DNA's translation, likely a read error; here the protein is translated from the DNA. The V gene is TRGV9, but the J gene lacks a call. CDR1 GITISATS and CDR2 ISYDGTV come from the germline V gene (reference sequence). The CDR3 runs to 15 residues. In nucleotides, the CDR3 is TGTGCCTTGTGGAAGCAAGAGTTGGGCAAAAAAATCAGGGTATTT. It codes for CALWKQELGKKIRVF.

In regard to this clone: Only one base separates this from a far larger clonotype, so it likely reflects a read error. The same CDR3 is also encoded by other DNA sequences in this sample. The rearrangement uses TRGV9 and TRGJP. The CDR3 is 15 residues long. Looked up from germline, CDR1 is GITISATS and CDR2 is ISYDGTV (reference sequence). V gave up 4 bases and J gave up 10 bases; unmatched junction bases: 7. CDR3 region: CALWDGVLGKKIKVF. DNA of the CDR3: TGTGCCTTGTGGGATGGTGTTTTGGGCAAAAAAATCAAGGTATTT.

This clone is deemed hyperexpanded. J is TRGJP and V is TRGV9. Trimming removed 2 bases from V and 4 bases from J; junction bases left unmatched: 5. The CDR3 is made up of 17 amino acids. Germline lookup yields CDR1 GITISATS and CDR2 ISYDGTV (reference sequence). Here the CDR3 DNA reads TGTGCCTTGTGGGAGGCAACACAAGAGTTGGGCAAAAAAATCAAGGTATTT. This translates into CALWEATQELGKKIKVF.

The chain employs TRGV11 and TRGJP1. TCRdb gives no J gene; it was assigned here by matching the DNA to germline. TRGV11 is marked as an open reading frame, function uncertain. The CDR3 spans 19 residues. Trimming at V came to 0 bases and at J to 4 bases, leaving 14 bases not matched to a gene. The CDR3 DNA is TGTGCCTGCTGGATTAGGCACGAACGGATAAGAGGCACTGGTTGGTTCAAGATATTT. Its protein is CACWIRHERIRGTGWFKIF.

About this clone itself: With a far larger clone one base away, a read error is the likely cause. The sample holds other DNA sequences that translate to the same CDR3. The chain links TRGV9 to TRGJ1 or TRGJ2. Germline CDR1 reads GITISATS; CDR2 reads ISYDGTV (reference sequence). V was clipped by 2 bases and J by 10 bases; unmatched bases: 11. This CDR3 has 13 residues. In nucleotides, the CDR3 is TGTGCCTTGTGGGAGGATCGGCCTAGGAAGAAACTCTTT. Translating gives CALWEDRPRKKLF.

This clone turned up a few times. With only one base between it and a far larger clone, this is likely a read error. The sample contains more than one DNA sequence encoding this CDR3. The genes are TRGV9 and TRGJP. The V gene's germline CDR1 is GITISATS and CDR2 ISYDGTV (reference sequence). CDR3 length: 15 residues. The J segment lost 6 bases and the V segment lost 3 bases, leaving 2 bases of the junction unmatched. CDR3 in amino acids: CALWERELGKKIKVF. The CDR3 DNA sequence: TGTGCCTTGTGGGAGCGAGAGTTGGGCAAAAAAATCAAGGTATTT.